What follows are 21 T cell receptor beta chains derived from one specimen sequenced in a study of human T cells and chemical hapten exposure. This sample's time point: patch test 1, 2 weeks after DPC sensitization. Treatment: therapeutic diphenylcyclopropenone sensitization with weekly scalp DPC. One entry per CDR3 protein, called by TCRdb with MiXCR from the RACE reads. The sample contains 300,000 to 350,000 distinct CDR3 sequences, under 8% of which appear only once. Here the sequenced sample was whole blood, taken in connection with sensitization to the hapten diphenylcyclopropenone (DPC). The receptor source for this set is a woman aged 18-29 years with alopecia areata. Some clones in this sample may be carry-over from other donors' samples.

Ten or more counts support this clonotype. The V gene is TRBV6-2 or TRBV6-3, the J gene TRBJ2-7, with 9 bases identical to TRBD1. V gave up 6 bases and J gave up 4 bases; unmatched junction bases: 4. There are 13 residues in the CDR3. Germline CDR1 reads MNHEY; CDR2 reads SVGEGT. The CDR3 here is CASSSGTGYEQYF. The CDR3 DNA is TGTGCCAGCAGCTCCGGGACAGGGTACGAGCAGTACTTC.

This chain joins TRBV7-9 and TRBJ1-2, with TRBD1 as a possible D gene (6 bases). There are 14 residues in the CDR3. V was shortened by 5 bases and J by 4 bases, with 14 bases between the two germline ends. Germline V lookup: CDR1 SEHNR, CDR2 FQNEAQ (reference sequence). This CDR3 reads CASSHTTGVYGYTF. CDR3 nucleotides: TGTGCCAGCAGCCATACGACAGGCGTCTATGGCTACACCTTC. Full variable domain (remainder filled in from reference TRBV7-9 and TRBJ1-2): DTGVSQNPRHKITKRGQNVTFRCDPISEHNRLYWYRQTLGQGPEFLTYFQNEAQLEKSRLLSDRFSAERPKGSFSTLEIQRTEQGDSAMYLCASSHTTGVYGYTFGSGTRLTVV.

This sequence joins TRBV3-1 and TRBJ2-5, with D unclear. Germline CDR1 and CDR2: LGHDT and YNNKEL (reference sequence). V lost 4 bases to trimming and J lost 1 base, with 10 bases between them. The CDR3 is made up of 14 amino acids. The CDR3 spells CASSLPGSQETQYF. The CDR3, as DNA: TGTGCCAGCAGCCTCCCCGGCAGCCAAGAGACCCAGTACTTC.

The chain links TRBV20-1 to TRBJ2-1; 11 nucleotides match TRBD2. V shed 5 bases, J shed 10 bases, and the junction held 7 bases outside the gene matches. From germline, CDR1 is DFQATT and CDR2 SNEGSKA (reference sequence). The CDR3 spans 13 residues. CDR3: CSARTSGPGEQFF. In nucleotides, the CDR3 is TGCAGTGCTCGGACTAGCGGGCCAGGGGAGCAGTTCTTC.

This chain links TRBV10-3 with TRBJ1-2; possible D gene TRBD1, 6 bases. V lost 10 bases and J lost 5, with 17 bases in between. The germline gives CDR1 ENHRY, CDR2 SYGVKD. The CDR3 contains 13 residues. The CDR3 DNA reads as TGTGCCACTACAGGGTTGAGGGAATATGGCTACACCTTC. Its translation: CATTGLREYGYTF.

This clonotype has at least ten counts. CDR3: CASRRDGSYEQYF. In DNA, the CDR3 is TGTGCCAGCAGGAGGGACGGCTCCTACGAGCAGTACTTC. This rearrangement joins TRBV27 to TRBJ2-7; D possibly uses TRBD1 or TRBD2 (5 bases each). This CDR3 has 13 amino acids. Trimming stripped 6 bases from V and 0 bases from J, with 9 bases between. CDR1 MNHEY and CDR2 SMNVEV come from the germline V gene (reference sequence).

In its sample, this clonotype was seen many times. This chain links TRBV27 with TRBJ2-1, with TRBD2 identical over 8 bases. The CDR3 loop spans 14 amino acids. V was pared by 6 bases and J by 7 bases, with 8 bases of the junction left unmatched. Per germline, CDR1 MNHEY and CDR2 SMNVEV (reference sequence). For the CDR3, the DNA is TGTGCCAGCAGCCGGGGGGGCCCCAGGAATGAGCAGTTCTTC. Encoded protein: CASSRGGPRNEQFF.

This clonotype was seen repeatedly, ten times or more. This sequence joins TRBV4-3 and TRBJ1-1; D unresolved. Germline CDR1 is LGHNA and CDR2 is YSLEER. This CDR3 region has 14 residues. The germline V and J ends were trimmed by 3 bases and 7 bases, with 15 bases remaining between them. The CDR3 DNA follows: TGCGCCAGCAGCCATACTTCCCTTTCGAATGAAGCTTTCTTT. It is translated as CASSHTSLSNEAFF.

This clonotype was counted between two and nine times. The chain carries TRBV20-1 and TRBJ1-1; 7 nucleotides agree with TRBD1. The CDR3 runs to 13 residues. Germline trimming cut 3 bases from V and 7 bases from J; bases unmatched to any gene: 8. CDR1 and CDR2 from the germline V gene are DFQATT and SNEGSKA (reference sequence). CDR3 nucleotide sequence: TGCAGTGCTAGGGGTCAGGGGGAAGGTGAAGCTTTCTTT. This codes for CSARGQGEGEAFF.

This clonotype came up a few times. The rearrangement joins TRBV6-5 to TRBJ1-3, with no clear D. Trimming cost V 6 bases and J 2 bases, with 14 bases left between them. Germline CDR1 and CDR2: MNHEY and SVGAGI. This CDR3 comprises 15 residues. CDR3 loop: CASSRTLVAGNTIYF. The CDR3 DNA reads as TGTGCCAGCAGCCGGACCCTTGTAGCTGGAAACACCATATATTTT.

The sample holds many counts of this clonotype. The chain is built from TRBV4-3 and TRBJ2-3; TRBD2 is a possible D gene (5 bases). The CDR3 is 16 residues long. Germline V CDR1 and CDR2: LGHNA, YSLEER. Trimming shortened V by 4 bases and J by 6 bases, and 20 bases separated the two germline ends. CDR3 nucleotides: TGCGCCAGCAGCCCTGAGGGCCAACCTGCCGAGGATACGCAGTATTTT. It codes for CASSPEGQPAEDTQYF.

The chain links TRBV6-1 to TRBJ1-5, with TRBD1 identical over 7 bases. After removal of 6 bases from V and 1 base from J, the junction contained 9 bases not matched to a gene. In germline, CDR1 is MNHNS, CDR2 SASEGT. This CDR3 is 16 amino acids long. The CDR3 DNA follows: TGTGCCAGCAGAAGTCAACAGGGGTGGAGCAATCAGCCCCAGCATTTT. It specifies CASRSQQGWSNQPQHF.

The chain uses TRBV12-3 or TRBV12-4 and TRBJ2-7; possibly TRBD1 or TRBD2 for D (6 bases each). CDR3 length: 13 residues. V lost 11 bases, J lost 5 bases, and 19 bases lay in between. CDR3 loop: CASLRGAEDEQYF. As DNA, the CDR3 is TGTGCCTCCCTGAGGGGGGCGGAGGACGAGCAGTACTTC.

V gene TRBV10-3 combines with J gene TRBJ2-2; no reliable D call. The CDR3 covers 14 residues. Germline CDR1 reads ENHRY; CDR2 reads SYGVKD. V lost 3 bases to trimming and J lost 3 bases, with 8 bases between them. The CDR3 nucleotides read TGTGCCATCAGTGATTTGGAATACACCGGGGAGCTGTTTTTT. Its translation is CAISDLEYTGELFF.

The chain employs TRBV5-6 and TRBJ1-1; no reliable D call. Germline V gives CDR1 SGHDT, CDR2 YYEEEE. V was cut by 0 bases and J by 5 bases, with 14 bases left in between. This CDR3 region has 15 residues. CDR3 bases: TGTGCCAGCAGCTTGGGGGCTGTCGGATCGACTGAAGCTTTCTTT. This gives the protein CASSLGAVGSTEAFF.

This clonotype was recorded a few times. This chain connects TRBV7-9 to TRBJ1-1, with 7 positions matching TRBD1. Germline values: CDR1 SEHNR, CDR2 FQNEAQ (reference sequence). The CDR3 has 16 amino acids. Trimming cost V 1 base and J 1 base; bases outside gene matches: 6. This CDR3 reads CASSLGGQRANTEAFF. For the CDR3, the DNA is TGTGCCAGCAGCTTAGGGGGACAGAGAGCGAACACTGAAGCTTTCTTT.

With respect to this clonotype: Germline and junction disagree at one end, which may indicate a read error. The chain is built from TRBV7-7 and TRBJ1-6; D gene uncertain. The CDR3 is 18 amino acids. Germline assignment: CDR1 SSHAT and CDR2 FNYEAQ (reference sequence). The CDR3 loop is CASSLWPNGPPRNSPLHF. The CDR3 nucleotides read TGTGCTAGCAGCTTATGGCCGAACGGGCCGCCGAGGAATTCACCCCTCCACTTT.

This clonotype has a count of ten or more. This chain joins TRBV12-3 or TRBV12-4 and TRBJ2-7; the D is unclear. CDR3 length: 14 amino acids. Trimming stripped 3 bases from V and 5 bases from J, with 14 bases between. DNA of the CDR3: TGTGCCAGCAGTTTCTCCGGCTCGAGGAACGAGCAGTACTTC. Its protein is CASSFSGSRNEQYF.

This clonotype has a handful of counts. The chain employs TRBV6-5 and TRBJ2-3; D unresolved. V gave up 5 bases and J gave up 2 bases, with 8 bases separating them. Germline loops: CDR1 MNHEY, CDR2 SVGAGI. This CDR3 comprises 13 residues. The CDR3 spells CASSNKFTDTQYF. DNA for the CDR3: TGTGCCAGCAGTAACAAATTCACAGATACGCAGTATTTT.

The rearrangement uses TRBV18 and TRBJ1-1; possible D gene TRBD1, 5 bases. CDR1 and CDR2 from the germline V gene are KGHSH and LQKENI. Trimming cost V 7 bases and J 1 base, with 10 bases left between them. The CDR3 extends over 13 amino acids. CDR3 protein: CASFDGGNTEAFF. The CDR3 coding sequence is TGTGCCAGCTTCGACGGGGGGAACACTGAAGCTTTCTTT. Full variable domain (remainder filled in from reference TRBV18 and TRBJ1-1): NAGVMQNPRHLVRRRGQEARLRCSPMKGHSHVYWYRQLPEEGLKFMVYLQKENIIDESGMPKERFSAEFPKEGPSILRIQQVVRGDSAAYFCASFDGGNTEAFFGQGTRLTVV.

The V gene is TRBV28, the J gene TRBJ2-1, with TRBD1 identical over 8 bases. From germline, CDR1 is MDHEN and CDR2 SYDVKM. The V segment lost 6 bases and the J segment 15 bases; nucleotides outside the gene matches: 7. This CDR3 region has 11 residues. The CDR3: CASRGQGVPFF. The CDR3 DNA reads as TGTGCCAGCAGAGGACAGGGAGTACCGTTCTTC.